Below, one T cell receptor (beta chain) is given with its context. Its antigen is currently unknown. Here immunoSEQ multiplex PCR was the method, and the copy in TCRdb shows in-frame clones only, minus some. The table records approximately 100,000 clones, roughly 90% of them present only once. The sample belongs to a study of T cell responses to AZD1222 COVID-19 vaccine. General study points: The study sampled repertoires only after the peak T cell response. Researchers report vaccine-associated CD4 TCRs spanning spike, with dominance at 160-218 and 743-854. Donors were chiefly white British, with a greater number of females, and clonal diversity was perhaps underestimated.

V lost 0 bases and J lost 2; bases outside the gene matches: 12. The germline V gene encodes CDR1 SGHRS and CDR2 YFSETQ. This CDR3 contains 20 residues. This sequence originates from an adult in good health. This material consisted of peripheral blood, taken on day 0 of AZD1222 vaccination. The chain is built from TRBV5-1 and TRBJ2-1, with 12 bases that match TRBD1. DNA of the CDR3: TGCGCCAGCAGCTTGGCCGGGACAGGGGGCGCCCTTGGGGCCTACAATGAGCAGTTCTTC. It is translated as CASSLAGTGGALGAYNEQFF.